The clone carrying this T cell receptor (beta chain) has more than one count but fewer than ten. Its specificity is not known. This CDR3 is 15 amino acids long. V was trimmed by 6 bases and J by 3 bases, leaving 12 bases between them. The germline V gene encodes CDR1 MNHEY and CDR2 SVGAGI. TCRdb called the 5' RACE reads again in MiXCR, with one record for every CDR3 protein. The sample has about 50,000 distinct CDR3 sequences; 25% to 30% are singletons. Regarding the study as a whole: Tumor Treg TCRs overlapped most with tumor naive CD4+ cells.

Sample: naive CD4+ T cells sorted from blood. Subset indicated: naive CD4+ T cells, CD4+CD45RA+CD25-. This clonotype originated in a female donor with breast cancer. The chain combines TRBV6-5 with TRBJ1-6; D remains ambiguous. CDR3 coding DNA: TGTGCCAGCAGCCCCCGGAGCGGCTATAATTCACCCCTCCACTTT. Protein sequence: CASSPRSGYNSPLHF.